This TCR beta chain was sequenced during a study of T cells in Graves' hyperthyroidism and ophthalmopathy. Study-level findings and limits: Ophthalmopathy was predicted by the model a median of approximately six months ahead of onset. A model built on 13 V-J features separated ophthalmopathy from stable hyperthyroidism.

The CDR3 length is 16 residues. J gave up 3 bases and V 5 bases, and 10 bases lay outside the gene matches. Germline lookup yields CDR1 SEHNR and CDR2 FQNEAQ (reference sequence). A word on this clonotype: Its antigen remains unknown.

Amplified TCR beta CDR3 regions derived from RNA transcripts. First-round RT-PCR targeting the TCR CDR3 was performed with the HTBI primer set. Via MiXCR, TCRdb re-called the multiplex PCR reads, giving one row per CDR3 protein. Of under 500,000 distinct CDR3 sequences listed, around 15% are singletons. The chain is built from TRBV7-9 and TRBJ1-2; TRBD1 aligns across 9 bases. What was sequenced was blood. The sequence came from a man aged 45-65 years with Graves' ophthalmopathy. The CDR3 DNA sequence: TGTGCCAGCAGCCGGGACAGGGTGGAGTTAGACTATGGCTACACCTTC. Translating it yields CASSRDRVELDYGYTF.